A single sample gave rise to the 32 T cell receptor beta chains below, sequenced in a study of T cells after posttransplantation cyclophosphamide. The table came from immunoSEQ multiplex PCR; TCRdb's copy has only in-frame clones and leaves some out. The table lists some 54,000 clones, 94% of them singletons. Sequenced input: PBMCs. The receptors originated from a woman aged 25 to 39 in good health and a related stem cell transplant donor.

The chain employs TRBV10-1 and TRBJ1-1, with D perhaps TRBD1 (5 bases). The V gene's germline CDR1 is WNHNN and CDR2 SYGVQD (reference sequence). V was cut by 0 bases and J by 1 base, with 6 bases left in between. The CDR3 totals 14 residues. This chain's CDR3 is CASSESQGNTEAFF. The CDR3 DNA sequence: TGCGCCAGCAGTGAGTCGCAGGGGAACACTGAAGCTTTCTTT.

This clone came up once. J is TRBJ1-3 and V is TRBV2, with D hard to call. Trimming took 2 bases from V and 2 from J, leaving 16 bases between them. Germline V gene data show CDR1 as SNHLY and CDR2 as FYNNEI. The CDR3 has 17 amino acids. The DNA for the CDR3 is TGTGCCAGCAGTGAAATAGGAGGAGCTTTGGCTGGAAACACCATATATTTT. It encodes CASSEIGGALAGNTIYF.

CDR3 nucleotides: TGTGCCAGCAGCTTACCCTCGGCGGGCCCCTACGAGCAGTACTTC. This codes for CASSLPSAGPYEQYF. The chain combines TRBV7-9 with TRBJ2-7; perhaps TRBD2 as D (5 bases). V was cut by 2 bases and J by 2 bases, with 13 bases left in between. The CDR3 is made up of 15 amino acids. Germline V gene sequence: CDR1 SEHNR, CDR2 FQNEAQ (reference sequence).

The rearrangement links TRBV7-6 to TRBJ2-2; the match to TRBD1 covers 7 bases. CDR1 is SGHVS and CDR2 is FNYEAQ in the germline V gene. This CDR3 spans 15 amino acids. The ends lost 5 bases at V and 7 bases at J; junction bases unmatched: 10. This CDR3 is CASSPRTGFDGELFF. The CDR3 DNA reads TGTGCCAGCAGCCCAAGGACAGGATTTGACGGGGAGCTGTTTTTT. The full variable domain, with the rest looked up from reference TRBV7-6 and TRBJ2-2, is GAGVSQSPRYKVTKRGQDVALRCDPISGHVSLYWYRQALGQGPEFLTYFNYEAQQDKSGLPNDRFSAERPEGSISTLTIQRTEQRDSAMYRCASSPRTGFDGELFFGEGSRLTVL.

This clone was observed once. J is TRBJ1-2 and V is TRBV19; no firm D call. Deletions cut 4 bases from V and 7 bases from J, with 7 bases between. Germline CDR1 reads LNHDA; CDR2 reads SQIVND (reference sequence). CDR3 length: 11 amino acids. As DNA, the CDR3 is TGTGCCAGTAGTACGGGATCTGGCTACACCTTC. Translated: CASSTGSGYTF.

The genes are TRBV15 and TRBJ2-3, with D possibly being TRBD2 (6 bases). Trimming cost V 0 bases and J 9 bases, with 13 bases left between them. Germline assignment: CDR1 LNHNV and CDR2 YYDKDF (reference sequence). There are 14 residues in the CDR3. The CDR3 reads CATSRDRGAGTQYF. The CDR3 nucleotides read TGTGCCACCAGCAGAGATCGCGGGGCGGGCACGCAGTATTTT.

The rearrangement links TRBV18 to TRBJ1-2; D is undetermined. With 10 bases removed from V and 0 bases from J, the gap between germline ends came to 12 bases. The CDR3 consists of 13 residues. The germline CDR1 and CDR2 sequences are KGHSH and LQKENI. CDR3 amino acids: CATSDGANYGYTF. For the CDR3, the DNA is TGTGCCACCTCGGACGGGGCTAACTATGGCTACACCTTC.

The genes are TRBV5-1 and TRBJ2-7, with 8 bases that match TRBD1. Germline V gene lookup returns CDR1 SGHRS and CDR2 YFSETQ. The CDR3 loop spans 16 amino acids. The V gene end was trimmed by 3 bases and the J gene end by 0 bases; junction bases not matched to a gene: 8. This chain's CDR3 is CASSSLQGVNSYEQYF. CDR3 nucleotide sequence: TGCGCCAGCAGCTCTTTACAGGGGGTGAACTCCTACGAGCAGTACTTC.

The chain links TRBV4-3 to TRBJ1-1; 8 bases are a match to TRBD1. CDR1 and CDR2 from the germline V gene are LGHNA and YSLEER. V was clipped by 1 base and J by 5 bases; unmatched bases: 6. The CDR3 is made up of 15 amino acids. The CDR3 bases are TGCGCCAGCAGCCAAGTCGGACAGGGTCGGACTGAAGCTTTCTTT. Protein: CASSQVGQGRTEAFF.

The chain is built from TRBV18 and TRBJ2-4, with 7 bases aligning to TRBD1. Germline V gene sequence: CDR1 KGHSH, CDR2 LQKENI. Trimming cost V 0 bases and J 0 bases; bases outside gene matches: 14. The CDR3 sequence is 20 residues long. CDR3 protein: CASSPPIGYTGVLAKNIQYF. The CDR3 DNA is TGTGCCAGCTCACCACCGATCGGTTACACAGGGGTGTTAGCCAAAAACATTCAGTACTTC.

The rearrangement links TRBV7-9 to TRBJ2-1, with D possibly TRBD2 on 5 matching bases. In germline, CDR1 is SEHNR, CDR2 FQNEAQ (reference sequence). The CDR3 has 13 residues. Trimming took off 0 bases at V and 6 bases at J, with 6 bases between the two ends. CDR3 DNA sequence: TGTGCCAGCAGCTTAGCCGGGGTCAATGAGCAGTTCTTC. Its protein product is CASSLAGVNEQFF.

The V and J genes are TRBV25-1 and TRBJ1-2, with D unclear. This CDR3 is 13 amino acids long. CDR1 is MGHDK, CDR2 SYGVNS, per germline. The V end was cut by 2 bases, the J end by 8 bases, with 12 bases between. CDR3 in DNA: TGTGCCAGCAGTGAACCTACTAATCGGGGCTACACCTTC. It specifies CASSEPTNRGYTF.

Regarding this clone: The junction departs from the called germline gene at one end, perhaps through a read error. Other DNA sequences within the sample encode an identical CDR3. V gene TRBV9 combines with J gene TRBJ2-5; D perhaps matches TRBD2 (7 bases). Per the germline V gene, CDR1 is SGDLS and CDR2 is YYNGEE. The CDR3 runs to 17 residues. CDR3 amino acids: CASSVGGRGALGETQYF. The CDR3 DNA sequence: TGTGCCAGCAGCGTAGGAGGCCGGGGGGCCCTGGGAGAGACCCAATACTTC.

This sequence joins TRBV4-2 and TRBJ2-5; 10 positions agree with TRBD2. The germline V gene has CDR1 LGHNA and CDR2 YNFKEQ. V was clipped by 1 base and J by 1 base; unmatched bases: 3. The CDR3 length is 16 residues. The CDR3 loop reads CASSQAQRGGQETQYF. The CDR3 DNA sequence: TGTGCCAGCAGCCAAGCCCAGCGGGGGGGCCAAGAGACCCAGTACTTC.

CDR3 amino acids: CASSNITDTQYF. CDR3 nucleotides: TGTGCCAGCAGTAATATCACAGATACGCAGTATTTT. This chain links TRBV11-3 with TRBJ2-3; D is uncertain. Germline V CDR1 and CDR2: SGHNT, YENEEA. This CDR3 is built from 12 residues. With 6 bases removed from V and 2 bases from J, the gap between germline ends came to 6 bases. Full variable domain (outside the CDR3, taken from reference TRBV11-3 and TRBJ2-3): EAGVVQSPRYKIIEKKQPVAFWCNPISGHNTLYWYLQNLGQGPELLIRYENEEAVDDSQLPKDRFSAERLKGVDSTLKIQPAELGDSAVYLCASSNITDTQYFGPGTRLTVL.

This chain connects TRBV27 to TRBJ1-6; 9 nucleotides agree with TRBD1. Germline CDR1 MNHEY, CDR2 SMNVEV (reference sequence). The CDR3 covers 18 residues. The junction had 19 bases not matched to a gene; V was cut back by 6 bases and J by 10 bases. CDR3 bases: TGTGCCAGCAGCCAAACAGGGGGCGCTTTAATTATAGGATCACCCCTCCACTTT. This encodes CASSQTGGALIIGSPLHF.

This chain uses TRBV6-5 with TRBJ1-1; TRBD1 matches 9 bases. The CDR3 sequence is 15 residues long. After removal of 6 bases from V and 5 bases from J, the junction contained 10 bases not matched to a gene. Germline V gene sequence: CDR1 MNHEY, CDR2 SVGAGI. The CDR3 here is CASSHRGQGGTEAFF. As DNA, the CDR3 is TGTGCCAGCAGCCACAGGGGGCAAGGAGGTACTGAAGCTTTCTTT.

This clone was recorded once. CDR3 protein: CASSSPGATEAFF. CDR3 sequence (DNA): TGCGCCAGCAGCTCCCCAGGGGCCACTGAAGCTTTCTTT. The chain couples TRBV5-1 to TRBJ1-1, with a weak D call TRBD1 (6 bases). This CDR3 has 13 amino acids. The germline V gene encodes CDR1 SGHRS and CDR2 YFSETQ. The V end was cut by 3 bases, the J end by 4 bases, with 10 bases between.

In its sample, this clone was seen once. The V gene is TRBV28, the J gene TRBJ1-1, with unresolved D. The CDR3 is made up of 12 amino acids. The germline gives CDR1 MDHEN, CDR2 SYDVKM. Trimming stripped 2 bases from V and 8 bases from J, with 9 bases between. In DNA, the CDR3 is TGTGCCAGCAGTTTAAGTAGATTAGAAGCTTTCTTT. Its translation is CASSLSRLEAFF.

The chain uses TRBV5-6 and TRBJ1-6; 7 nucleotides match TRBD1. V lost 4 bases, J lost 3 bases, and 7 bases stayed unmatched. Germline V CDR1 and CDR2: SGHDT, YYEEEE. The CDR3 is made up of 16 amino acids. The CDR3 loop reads CASSRGDSNYNSPLHF. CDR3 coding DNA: TGTGCCAGCAGCCGCGGGGACAGTAACTATAATTCACCCCTCCACTTT.

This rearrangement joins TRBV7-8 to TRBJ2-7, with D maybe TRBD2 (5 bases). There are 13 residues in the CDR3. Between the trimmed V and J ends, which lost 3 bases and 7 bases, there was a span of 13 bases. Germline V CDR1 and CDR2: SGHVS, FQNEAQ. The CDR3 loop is CASSFSDFGEQYF. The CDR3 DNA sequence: TGTGCCAGCAGCTTCTCGGACTTCGGGGAGCAGTACTTC.

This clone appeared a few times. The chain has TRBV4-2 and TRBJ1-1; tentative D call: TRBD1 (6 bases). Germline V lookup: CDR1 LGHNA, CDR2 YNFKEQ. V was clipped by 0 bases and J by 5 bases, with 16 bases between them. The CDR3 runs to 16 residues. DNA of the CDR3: TGTGCCAGCAGCCAAGATCGGTGGGGGCGCGGGACTGAAGCTTTCTTT. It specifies CASSQDRWGRGTEAFF.

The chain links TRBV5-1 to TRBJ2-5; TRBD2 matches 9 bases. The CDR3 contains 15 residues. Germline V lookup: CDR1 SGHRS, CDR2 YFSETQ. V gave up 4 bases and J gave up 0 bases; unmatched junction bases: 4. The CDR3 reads CASSDSSGNQETQYF. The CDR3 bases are TGCGCCAGCAGCGACTCTAGCGGGAACCAAGAGACCCAGTACTTC.

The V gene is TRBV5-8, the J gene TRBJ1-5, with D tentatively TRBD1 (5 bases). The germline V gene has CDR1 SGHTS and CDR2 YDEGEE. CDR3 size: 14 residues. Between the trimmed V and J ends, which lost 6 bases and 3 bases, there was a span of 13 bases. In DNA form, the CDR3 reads TGTGCCAGCACCCTATCAGGGTACAATCAGCCCCAGCATTTT. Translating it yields CASTLSGYNQPQHF.

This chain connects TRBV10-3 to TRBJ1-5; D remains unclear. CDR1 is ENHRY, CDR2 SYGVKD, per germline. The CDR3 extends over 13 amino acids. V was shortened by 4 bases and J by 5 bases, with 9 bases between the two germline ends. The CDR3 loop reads CAISVQIDQPQHF. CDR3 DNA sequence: TGTGCCATCAGTGTACAGATTGATCAGCCCCAGCATTTT.

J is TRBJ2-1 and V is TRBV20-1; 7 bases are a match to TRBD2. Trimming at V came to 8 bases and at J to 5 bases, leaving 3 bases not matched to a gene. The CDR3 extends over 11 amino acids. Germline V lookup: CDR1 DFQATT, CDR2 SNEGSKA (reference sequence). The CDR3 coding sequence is TGCAGTACGGGGGGTCACAATGAGCAGTTCTTC. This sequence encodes CSTGGHNEQFF.

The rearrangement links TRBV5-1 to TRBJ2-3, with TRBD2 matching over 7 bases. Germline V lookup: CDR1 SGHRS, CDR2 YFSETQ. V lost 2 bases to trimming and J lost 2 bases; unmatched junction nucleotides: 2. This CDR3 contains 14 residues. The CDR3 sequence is CASSFGDYTDTQYF. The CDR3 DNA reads TGCGCCAGCAGCTTTGGGGACTACACAGATACGCAGTATTTT.

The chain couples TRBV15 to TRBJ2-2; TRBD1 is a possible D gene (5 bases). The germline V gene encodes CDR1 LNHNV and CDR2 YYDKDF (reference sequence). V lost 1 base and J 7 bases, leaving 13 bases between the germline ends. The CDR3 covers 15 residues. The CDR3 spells CATSRGRQGVGELFF. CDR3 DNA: TGTGCCACCAGCAGAGGTCGGCAGGGCGTCGGGGAGCTGTTTTTT.

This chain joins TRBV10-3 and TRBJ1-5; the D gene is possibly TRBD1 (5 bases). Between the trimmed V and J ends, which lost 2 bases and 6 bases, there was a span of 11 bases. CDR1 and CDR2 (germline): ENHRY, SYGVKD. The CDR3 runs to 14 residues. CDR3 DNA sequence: TGTGCCATCAGTGAGGGGTTGGACACTCAGCCCCAGCATTTT. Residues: CAISEGLDTQPQHF.

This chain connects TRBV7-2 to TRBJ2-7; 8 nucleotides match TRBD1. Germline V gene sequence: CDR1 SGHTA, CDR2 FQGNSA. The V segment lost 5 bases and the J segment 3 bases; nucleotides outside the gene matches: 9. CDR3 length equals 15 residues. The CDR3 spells CASSHRTGLNYEQYF. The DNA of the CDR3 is TGTGCCAGCAGCCATCGGACAGGGTTAAACTACGAGCAGTACTTC.

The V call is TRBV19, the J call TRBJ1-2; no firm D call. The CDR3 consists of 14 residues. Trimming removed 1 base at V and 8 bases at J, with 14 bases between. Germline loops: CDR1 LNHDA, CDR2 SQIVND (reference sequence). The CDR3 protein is CASSIAGIARGYTF. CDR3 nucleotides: TGTGCCAGTAGTATAGCCGGGATAGCGCGCGGCTACACCTTC.

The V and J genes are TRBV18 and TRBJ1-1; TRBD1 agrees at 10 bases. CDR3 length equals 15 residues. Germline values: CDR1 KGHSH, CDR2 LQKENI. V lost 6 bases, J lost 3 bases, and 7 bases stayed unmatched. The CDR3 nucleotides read TGTGCCAGCTCGATAGGGACAGGGGAATACACTGAAGCTTTCTTT. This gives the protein CASSIGTGEYTEAFF.